One and the same sample provided the 30 T cell receptor beta chains below, sequenced in a study of CXCR3-negative and CXCR3-positive naive CD8 T cells. Findings and limits, study-wide: TRB CDR3s were more hydrophobic in CXCR3-positive than in CXCR3-negative naive cells.

UMI-labeled 5' RACE yielded the TRB cDNA libraries. TCRdb processed the 5' RACE reads again and assigns one entry to each CDR3 protein, with no DNA. There are 90,000 to 150,000 distinct CDR3 sequences in the sample, with about 0.34% held by the top ten. Antigen specificity for these receptors is unknown. The sequenced sample was naive CXCR3+ CD8+ T cells from blood. Subset reported: CD45RO-CCR7+CD27+CD95- naive CD8+ T cells expressing CXCR3 (TNR3+). The source of these receptors is a human donor in good health. Some clones in this sample may be carry-over from other donors' samples.

CDR3 sequence: CASTDSYQETQYF. This chain joins TRBV7-9 and TRBJ2-5; TCRdb's D gene call, TRBD1, goes unchecked for lack of DNA. CDR3 length equals 13 residues. Germline loops: CDR1 SEHNR, CDR2 FQNEAQ (reference sequence).

The chain carries TRBV2 and TRBJ2-7; TCRdb's D call of TRBD1 is untestable without DNA. CDR1 SNHLY and CDR2 FYNNEI come from the germline V gene. The length of the CDR3 is 14 residues. Here the CDR3 reads CASRSGAGSYEQYF.

The chain carries TRBV28 and TRBJ1-6; TCRdb proposes TRBD1, but this gene call is untestable without DNA. The V gene's germline CDR1 is MDHEN and CDR2 SYDVKM. This CDR3 is 15 amino acids long. CDR3 residues: CASSLPGVGFSPLHF.

The genes are TRBV20-1 and TRBJ2-1; TCRdb names TRBD1, which stays unverified in the absence of DNA. Germline assignment: CDR1 DFQATT and CDR2 SNEGSKA (reference sequence). This CDR3 comprises 15 residues. The CDR3 loop reads CSARRGARGLNEQFF.

This chain connects TRBV5-6 to TRBJ2-5; the TCRdb call, TRBD2, lacks DNA for checking. The CDR3 sequence is 14 residues long. Germline lookup yields CDR1 SGHDT and CDR2 YYEEEE. This chain's CDR3 is CASSLGGVMETQYF.

The chain is built from TRBV10-1 and TRBJ2-2. This CDR3 comprises 12 residues. The germline V gene has CDR1 WNHNN and CDR2 SYGVQD (reference sequence). CDR3 region: CASRDGSGELFF.

V is TRBV7-6 and J is TRBJ2-7; lacking DNA, the TRBD1 call made by TCRdb goes unchecked. Germline V gives CDR1 SGHVS, CDR2 FNYEAQ. This CDR3 has 13 residues. The chain's CDR3 is CASSPADSNEQYF.

This chain uses TRBV7-9 with TRBJ1-2; as DNA is missing, the TRBD1 call by TCRdb cannot be tested. Germline V gives CDR1 SEHNR, CDR2 FQNEAQ (reference sequence). The CDR3 has 15 residues. The CDR3 loop is CASSEDEGIAYGYTF.

V usage is TRBV4-1 and J usage is TRBJ1-4; TCRdb proposes TRBD1, but this gene call is untestable without DNA. The length of the CDR3 is 16 residues. Germline loops: CDR1 MGHRA, CDR2 YSYEKL. The CDR3 sequence is CASSLLRTGSSEKLFF.

The V call is TRBV5-6, the J call TRBJ2-1; the D call of TRBD1 rests on TCRdb alone, since no DNA is present to check it. Germline CDR1 reads SGHDT; CDR2 reads YYEEEE. This CDR3 region has 17 residues. The CDR3 sequence is CASSPRQFHSSYNEQFF.

V and J are TRBV12-3 or TRBV12-4 and TRBJ1-3. The CDR3 spans 15 residues. CDR3 residues: CASRRMISSGNTIYF.

The chain combines TRBV28 with TRBJ2-7. The CDR3 spans 13 residues. Germline loops: CDR1 MDHEN, CDR2 SYDVKM. CDR3 sequence: CASSRTDPSEQYF.

The chain has TRBV28 and TRBJ2-7; the TCRdb D gene call, TRBD1, has no DNA to confirm it. Germline lookup yields CDR1 MDHEN and CDR2 SYDVKM. The CDR3 has 15 residues. The CDR3 reads CASSSDTLHLYEQYF.

The chain combines TRBV12-2 with TRBJ2-1; TCRdb indicates TRBD1, and absent DNA this call remains unverified. TRBV12-2 is labeled a pseudogene. The CDR3 is 17 residues long. CDR3: CASRLTPTWARYNEQFF.

The chain recombines TRBV7-7 with TRBJ2-1. In germline, CDR1 is SSHAT, CDR2 FNYEAQ (reference sequence). The CDR3 runs to 15 residues. The CDR3 spells CASSLFEGPYNEQFF. Supplemented by reference TRBV7-7 and TRBJ2-1, the full variable domain reads GAGVSQSPRYKVTKRGQDVTLRCDPISSHATLYWYQQALGQGPEFLTYFNYEAQPDKSGLPSDRFSAERPEGSISTLTIQRTEQRDSAMYRCASSLFEGPYNEQFFGPGTRLTVL.

The chain links TRBV12-3 or TRBV12-4 to TRBJ1-1; as DNA is missing, the TRBD1 call by TCRdb cannot be tested. The CDR3 consists of 13 residues. The CDR3 loop reads CASSPRDSQEAFF.

The chain links TRBV5-1 to TRBJ2-7; TCRdb lists TRBD1, though no DNA is available to test this call. The germline gives CDR1 SGHRS, CDR2 YFSETQ. This CDR3 has 15 residues. The CDR3 loop is CASSSEAGGVDEQYF.

CDR3 sequence reads: CSVQRGYEQYF. V is TRBV20-1 and J is TRBJ2-7. The CDR3 extends over 11 amino acids. CDR1 and CDR2 from the germline V gene are DFQATT and SNEGSKA (reference sequence).

The J gene is TRBJ2-1, the V gene TRBV12-3 or TRBV12-4. The CDR3 is 14 residues long. CDR3 in amino acids: CASSVNVVGVEQFF.

This chain links TRBV28 with TRBJ1-2; the TCRdb call, TRBD1, lacks DNA for checking. The germline V gene has CDR1 MDHEN and CDR2 SYDVKM. The CDR3 runs to 14 residues. The CDR3 reads CASSDGTSFYGYTF.

The chain uses TRBV30 and TRBJ2-1. The CDR3 loop spans 12 amino acids. Germline-derived CDR1 and CDR2 are GTSNPN and SVGIG (reference sequence). The CDR3 is CAWSVSLNEQFF.

V usage is TRBV5-1 and J usage is TRBJ1-1. CDR1 is SGHRS, CDR2 YFSETQ, per germline. This CDR3 region has 14 residues. This CDR3 is CASGEGEENTEAFF.

The chain employs TRBV29-1 and TRBJ1-1. Germline V CDR1 and CDR2: SQVTM, ANQGSEA. The CDR3 spans 16 residues. CDR3 sequence: CSVDRPWTTGDTEAFF.

The chain links TRBV2 to TRBJ2-3. This CDR3 contains 13 residues. The germline V gene has CDR1 SNHLY and CDR2 FYNNEI. The CDR3 sequence is CASSTGRPDTQYF.

This chain joins TRBV7-9 and TRBJ2-5; TCRdb designates TRBD1, a call that cannot be tested without DNA. CDR1 SEHNR and CDR2 FQNEAQ come from the germline V gene (reference sequence). The CDR3 loop spans 14 amino acids. This chain's CDR3 is CASSPDRERETQYF. Full variable domain (missing parts from reference TRBV7-9 and TRBJ2-5): DTGVSQNPRHKITKRGQNVTFRCDPISEHNRLYWYRQTLGQGPEFLTYFQNEAQLEKSRLLSDRFSAERPKGSFSTLEIQRTEQGDSAMYLCASSPDRERETQYFGPGTRLLVL.

V is TRBV12-3 or TRBV12-4 and J is TRBJ2-3; TCRdb's D gene call, TRBD2, goes unchecked for lack of DNA. The CDR3 covers 14 residues. The CDR3 loop is CASSFGSGTDTQYF.

The chain has TRBV29-1 and TRBJ2-7; TCRdb returns TRBD1, unconfirmable since there is no DNA. The germline CDR1 and CDR2 sequences are SQVTM and ANQGSEA. The length of the CDR3 is 14 residues. The CDR3 region is CSVDLGTATYEQYF.

This chain connects TRBV29-1 to TRBJ1-1; TCRdb selects TRBD1, and the lack of DNA leaves this call unchecked. CDR3 length equals 13 residues. CDR1 is SQVTM, CDR2 ANQGSEA, per germline. The CDR3 protein is CSAHGGLNTEAFF.

The chain links TRBV5-1 to TRBJ2-3; TCRdb's assignment of TRBD2 cannot be checked, as there is no DNA. CDR3 length: 16 amino acids. CDR1 is SGHRS and CDR2 is YFSETQ in the germline V gene. This CDR3 is CASSFGSGGATDTQYF.

The rearrangement uses TRBV7-9 and TRBJ2-1; with no DNA, the TCRdb D assignment of TRBD2 cannot be verified. This CDR3 is built from 16 residues. CDR1 is SEHNR, CDR2 FQNEAQ, per germline (reference sequence). The CDR3 here is CASSKLLGLYYNEQFF.